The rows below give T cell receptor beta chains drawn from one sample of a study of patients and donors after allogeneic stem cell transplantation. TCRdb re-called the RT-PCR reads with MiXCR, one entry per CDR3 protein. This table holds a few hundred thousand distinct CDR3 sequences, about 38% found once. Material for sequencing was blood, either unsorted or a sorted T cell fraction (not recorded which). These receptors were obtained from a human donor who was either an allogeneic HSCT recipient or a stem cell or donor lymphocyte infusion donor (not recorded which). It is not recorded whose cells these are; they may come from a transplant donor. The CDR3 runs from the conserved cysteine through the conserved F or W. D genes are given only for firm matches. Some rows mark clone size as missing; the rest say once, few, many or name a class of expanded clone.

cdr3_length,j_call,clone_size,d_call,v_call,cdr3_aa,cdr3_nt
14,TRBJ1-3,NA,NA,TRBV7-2,CASSLLFSGNTIYF,TGTGCCAGCAGCTTATTATTCTCTGGAAACACCATATATTTT
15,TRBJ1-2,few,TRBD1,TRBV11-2,CASLGKQGNNYGYTF,TGTGCCAGCCTAGGCAAACAGGGGAACAACTATGGCTACACCTTC
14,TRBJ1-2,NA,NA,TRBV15,CATSRDLKTGGYTF,TGTGCCACCAGCAGAGATCTTAAGACAGGTGGCTACACCTTC
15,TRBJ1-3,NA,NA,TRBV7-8,CASSTRQEDGNTIYF,TGTGCCAGCAGCACCCGACAGGAGGATGGAAACACCATATATTTT
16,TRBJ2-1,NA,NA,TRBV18,CASSPPATEGYNEQFF,TGTGCCAGCTCACCACCGGCGACGGAGGGATACAATGAGCAGTTCTTC
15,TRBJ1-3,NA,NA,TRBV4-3,CASSQDRGPGNTIYF,TGCGCCAGCAGCCAAGACCGGGGACCTGGAAACACCATATATTTT
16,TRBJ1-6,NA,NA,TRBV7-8,CASSEKSWGGNSPLHF,TGTGCCAGCAGCGAAAAAAGTTGGGGGGGTAATTCACCCCTCCACTTT
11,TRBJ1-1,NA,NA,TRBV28,CASSLWTEAFF,TGTGCCAGCAGTTTGTGGACTGAAGCTTTCTTT
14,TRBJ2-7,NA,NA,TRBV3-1,CASSQSVFRGARYF,TGTGCCAGCAGCCAATCCGTATTCAGAGGAGCGAGGTACTTC
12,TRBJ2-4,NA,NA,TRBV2,CASSEASNIQYF,TGTGCCAGCAGTGAGGCGTCAAACATTCAGTACTTC
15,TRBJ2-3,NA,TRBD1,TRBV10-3,CAISERDSATDTQYF,TGTGCCATCAGTGAGCGGGACAGTGCCACAGATACGCAGTATTTT
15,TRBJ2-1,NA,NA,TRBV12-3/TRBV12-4,CASTLTGVGYNEQFF,TGTGCCAGCACTTTAACGGGGGTGGGATACAATGAGCAGTTCTTC
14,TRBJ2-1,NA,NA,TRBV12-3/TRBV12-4,CASSLLGGHNEQFF,TGTGCCAGCAGTTTGCTTGGGGGCCACAATGAGCAGTTCTTC
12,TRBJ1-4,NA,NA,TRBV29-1,CSVGIPNEKLFF,TGCAGCGTAGGGATTCCTAATGAAAAACTGTTTTTT
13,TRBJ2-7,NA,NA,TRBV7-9,CASSSPSGYEQYF,TGTGCCAGCAGCTCTCCTTCGGGCTACGAGCAGTACTTC
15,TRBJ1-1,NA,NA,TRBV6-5,CASSSRTDGRTEAFF,TGTGCCAGCAGTTCCCGGACAGATGGAAGAACTGAAGCTTTCTTT
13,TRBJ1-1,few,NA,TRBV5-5,CASSRTGWSEAFF,TGTGCCAGCAGCCGTACAGGGTGGTCTGAAGCTTTCTTT
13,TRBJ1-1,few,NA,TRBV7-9,CASSLELGTEAFF,TGTGCCAGCAGCTTAGAGTTGGGCACTGAAGCTTTCTTT
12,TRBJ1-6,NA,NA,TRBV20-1,CSAGQPNSPLHF,TGCAGTGCCGGACAGCCTAATTCACCCCTCCACTTT
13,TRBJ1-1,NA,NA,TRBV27,CASSSLQGAEAFF,TGTGCCAGCAGTTCCCTCCAAGGGGCTGAAGCTTTCTTT
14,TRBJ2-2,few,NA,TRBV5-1,CASSFVGATGELFF,TGCGCCAGCAGCTTCGTTGGCGCCACCGGGGAGCTGTTTTTT
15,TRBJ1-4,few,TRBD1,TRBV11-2,CASSLGGQGYEKLFF,TGTGCCAGCAGCTTAGGAGGACAGGGGTATGAAAAACTGTTTTTT
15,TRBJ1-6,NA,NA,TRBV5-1,CASSFRGLGISPLHF,TGCGCCAGCAGCTTCAGGGGATTGGGGATTTCACCCCTCCACTTT
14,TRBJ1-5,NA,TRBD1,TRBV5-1,CASRQGISNQPQHF,TGCGCCAGCCGACAGGGAATTAGCAATCAGCCCCAGCATTTT
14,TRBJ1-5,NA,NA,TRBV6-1,CASSGGAENQPQHF,TGTGCCAGCTCAGGAGGGGCTGAGAATCAGCCCCAGCATTTT
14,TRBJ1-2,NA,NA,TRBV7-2,CASSFRQKTDGYTF,TGTGCCAGCAGCTTCAGGCAAAAAACAGATGGCTACACCTTC
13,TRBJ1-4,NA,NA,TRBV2,CASNRGGNEKLFF,TGTGCCAGCAATAGAGGGGGGAATGAAAAACTGTTTTTT
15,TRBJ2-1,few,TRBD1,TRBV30,CAWSVGQGSYNEQFF,TGTGCCTGGAGTGTAGGACAGGGGTCCTACAATGAGCAGTTCTTC
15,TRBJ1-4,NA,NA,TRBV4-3,CASSQADRYNEKLFF,TGCGCCAGCAGCCAAGCCGACAGATACAACGAAAAACTGTTTTTT
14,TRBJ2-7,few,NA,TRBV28,CASRRAITSYEQYF,TGTGCCAGCAGGAGGGCGATAACCTCCTACGAGCAGTACTTC
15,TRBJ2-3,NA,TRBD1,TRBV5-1,CASSFGTGSTDTQYF,TGCGCCAGCAGCTTTGGGACAGGCAGCACAGATACGCAGTATTTT
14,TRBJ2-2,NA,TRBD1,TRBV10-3,CATGRDRDTGELFF,TGTGCCACCGGCCGGGACAGGGACACCGGGGAGCTGTTTTTT
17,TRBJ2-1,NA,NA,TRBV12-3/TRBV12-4,CASSLVFRGTPYNEQFF,TGTGCCAGCAGTTTGGTTTTTAGAGGGACACCTTACAATGAGCAGTTCTTC
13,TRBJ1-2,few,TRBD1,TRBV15,CATSTQGGSGYTF,TGTGCCACCAGCACACAGGGGGGGTCTGGCTACACCTTC
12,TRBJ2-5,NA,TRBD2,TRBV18,CASSPSGGDQYF,TGTGCCAGCTCACCTTCCGGGGGGGACCAGTACTTC
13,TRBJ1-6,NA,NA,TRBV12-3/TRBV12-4,CASSSSRFSALHF,TGTGCCAGCAGTTCGTCCCGTTTTAGTGCCCTCCACTTT
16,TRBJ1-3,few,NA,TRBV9,CASSVDLPGRGNTIYF,TGTGCCAGCAGCGTAGACTTACCGGGCAGGGGCAACACCATATATTTT
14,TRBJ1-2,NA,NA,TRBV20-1,CSARGGTGLYGYTF,TGCAGTGCTAGAGGAGGTACAGGGCTCTATGGCTACACCTTC
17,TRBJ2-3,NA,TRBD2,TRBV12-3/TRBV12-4,CASSSRASGRILDTQYF,TGTGCCAGCAGTTCCCGGGCTAGCGGAAGGATCCTAGATACGCAGTATTTT
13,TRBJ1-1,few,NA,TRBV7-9,CASSFREDTEAFF,TGTGCCAGCAGCTTCAGGGAGGACACTGAAGCTTTCTTT
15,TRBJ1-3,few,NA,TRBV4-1,CASSQVPSTGNTIYF,TGCGCCAGCAGCCAGGTACCTAGTACAGGAAACACCATATATTTT
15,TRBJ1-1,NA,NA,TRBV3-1,CASSRSLRMNTEAFF,TGTGCCAGCAGCCGATCACTAAGGATGAACACTGAAGCTTTCTTT
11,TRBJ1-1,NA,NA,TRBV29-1,CSVGHTTEAFF,TGCAGCGTTGGGCATACCACTGAAGCTTTCTTT
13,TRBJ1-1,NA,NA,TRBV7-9,CASSPRGITEAFF,TGTGCCAGCAGCCCCAGGGGTATAACTGAAGCTTTCTTT
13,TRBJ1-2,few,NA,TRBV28,CASSFRAGYDYTF,TGTGCCAGCAGTTTCAGGGCCGGATACGACTACACCTTC
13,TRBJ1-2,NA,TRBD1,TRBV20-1,CSAGGGTAYGYTF,TGCAGTGCTGGGGGCGGGACAGCCTATGGCTACACCTTC
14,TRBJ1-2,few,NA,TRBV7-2,CASSSTPANYGYTF,TGTGCCAGCAGCTCGACACCTGCTAACTATGGCTACACCTTC
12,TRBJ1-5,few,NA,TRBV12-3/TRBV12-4,CASSLRRQPQHF,TGTGCCAGCAGTTTAAGGCGACAGCCCCAGCATTTT
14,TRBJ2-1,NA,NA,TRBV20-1,CSAQGRSSYNEQFF,TGCAGTGCCCAGGGACGGAGCTCCTACAATGAGCAGTTCTTC
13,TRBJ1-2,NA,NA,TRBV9,CASSVDGNYGYTF,TGTGCCAGCAGCGTAGACGGTAACTATGGCTACACCTTC
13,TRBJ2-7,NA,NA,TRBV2,CASSLRAPYEQYF,TGTGCCAGCAGCTTGAGGGCCCCCTACGAGCAGTACTTC
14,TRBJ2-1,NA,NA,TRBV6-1,CASSLRTDGYEQFF,TGTGCCAGCAGTCTCCGGACAGATGGCTATGAGCAGTTCTTC
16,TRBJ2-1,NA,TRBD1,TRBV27,CASSLGHRGYHNEQFF,TGTGCCAGCAGTTTGGGGCACAGGGGGTATCACAATGAGCAGTTCTTC
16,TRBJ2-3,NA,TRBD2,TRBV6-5,CASSPKAGPSTDTQYF,TGTGCCAGCAGTCCCAAAGCGGGGCCCAGCACAGATACGCAGTATTTT
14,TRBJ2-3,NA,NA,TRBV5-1,CASRNRDGTDTQYF,TGCGCCAGCCGGAACCGGGACGGCACAGATACGCAGTATTTT
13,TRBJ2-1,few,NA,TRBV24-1,CATSGSFNSEQFF,TGTGCCACCAGTGGTAGTTTTAACAGTGAGCAGTTCTTC
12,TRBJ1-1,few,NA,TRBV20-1,CSAGKPDEEAFF,TGCAGTGCTGGAAAGCCGGACGAAGAAGCTTTCTTT
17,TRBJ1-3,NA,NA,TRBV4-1,CASSSRETTSSGNTIYF,TGCGCCAGCAGCTCACGAGAAACCACGAGCTCTGGAAACACCATATATTTT
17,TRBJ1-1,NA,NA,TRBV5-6,CASSFSVQALMNTEAFF,TGTGCCAGCAGCTTTTCGGTCCAGGCCCTAATGAACACTGAAGCTTTCTTT
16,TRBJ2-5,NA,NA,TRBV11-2,CASSERVRGAQETQYF,TGTGCCAGCTCCGAAAGGGTACGGGGAGCTCAAGAGACCCAGTACTTC